The 23 T cell receptor beta chains below all came from one sample that was sequenced in a study of blood T cell repertoires in COVID-19. Here immunoSEQ multiplex PCR was the method, and the copy in TCRdb shows in-frame clones only, minus some. The sample lists more than 200,000 clones; 75% to 90% were seen once. Input material: peripheral blood. The receptors originated from a man aged 35 to 55 with acute or convalescent COVID-19.

This chain uses TRBV11-1 with TRBJ1-1, with 7 bases fitting TRBD1. CDR3 length equals 16 residues. Germline V gene sequence: CDR1 SGHAT, CDR2 FQDESV (reference sequence). V was pared by 4 bases and J by 1 base, with 9 bases of the junction left unmatched. Here the CDR3 DNA reads TGTGCCAGCAGCTCACCCGACAGGGCGACGAACACTGAAGCTTTCTTT. As protein: CASSSPDRATNTEAFF.

V is TRBV5-8 and J is TRBJ1-4; D unclear. Germline values: CDR1 SGHTS, CDR2 YDEGEE. Trimming took 1 base from V and 13 from J, leaving 20 bases between them. The CDR3 is 15 residues long. DNA of the CDR3: TGTGCCAGCAGCTTGCCCGGACTTGCCCCTCAGCGACTGTTTTTT. This codes for CASSLPGLAPQRLFF.

The chain employs TRBV7-2 and TRBJ1-5, with a weak D call TRBD1 (6 bases). Trimming left V 6 bases short and J 3 bases short, with 15 bases between. CDR1 is SGHTA and CDR2 is FQGNSA in the germline V gene. The CDR3 covers 15 residues. The CDR3 nucleotides read TGTGCCAGCAGTGGGGGGGGCCTTATCAATCAGCCCCAGCATTTT. Protein product: CASSGGGLINQPQHF.

The chain couples TRBV12-3 or TRBV12-4 to TRBJ1-1; no clear D. The ends were cut back, 7 bases at V and 7 bases at J, with 16 bases in the middle. The CDR3 length is 13 residues. The CDR3 sequence is CASTLGTDLEAFF. The CDR3 nucleotides read TGTGCCAGCACCCTGGGCACAGACCTTGAAGCTTTCTTT.

The rearrangement uses TRBV11-2 and TRBJ2-7, with 8 bases aligning to TRBD1. Germline assignment: CDR1 SGHAT and CDR2 FQNNGV. This CDR3 comprises 15 residues. With 4 bases clipped from V and 0 bases from J, the junction kept 5 bases outside the gene matches. The CDR3 nucleotides are TGTGCCAGCAGCTCCGGACAGGGCCCCTCCTACGAGCAGTACTTC. Its translation is CASSSGQGPSYEQYF.

The genes are TRBV29-1 and TRBJ2-7; possible D gene TRBD2, 5 bases. The CDR3 runs to 13 residues. CDR1 SQVTM and CDR2 ANQGSEA come from the germline V gene. Deletions cut 7 bases from V and 7 bases from J, with 20 bases between. The CDR3 DNA sequence: TGCAGCGCCACGAAAACGGGGATCGGAGAGCAGTACTTC. Residues: CSATKTGIGEQYF.

A few counts support this clone. This sequence joins TRBV2 and TRBJ2-1; 7 bases map to TRBD2. CDR1 and CDR2 (germline): SNHLY, FYNNEI. This CDR3 has 15 amino acids. Unmatched junction bases numbered 4, after V lost 5 bases and J lost 0 bases. As DNA, the CDR3 is TGTGCCAGCAGTCTCCGGGACTACTCCTACAATGAGCAGTTCTTC. Encoded protein: CASSLRDYSYNEQFF.

The chain recombines TRBV2 with TRBJ1-5; D gene uncertain. The germline gives CDR1 SNHLY, CDR2 FYNNEI. This CDR3 region has 14 residues. V gave up 3 bases and J gave up 0 bases, with 6 bases separating them. DNA for the CDR3: TGTGCCAGCAGTGACACTTTTAGCAATCAGCCCCAGCATTTT. Protein sequence: CASSDTFSNQPQHF.

The chain carries TRBV10-3 and TRBJ2-1; the match to TRBD2 covers 11 bases. J was trimmed by 4 bases and V by 6 bases; bases with no gene match: 5. CDR3 length: 15 amino acids. Germline CDR1 and CDR2: ENHRY and SYGVKD. The CDR3 sequence is CAISGTSGYYNEQFF. DNA of the CDR3: TGTGCCATCAGCGGGACTAGCGGTTATTACAATGAGCAGTTCTTC.

In nucleotides, the CDR3 is TGTGCCAGCAGCTTAACAGATGGCTACACCTTC. It encodes CASSLTDGYTF. J is TRBJ1-2 and V is TRBV5-8, with D unresolved. CDR1 SGHTS and CDR2 YDEGEE come from the germline V gene. V gave up 2 bases and J gave up 6 bases, with 5 bases separating them. There are 11 residues in the CDR3.

V is TRBV19 and J is TRBJ2-1, with a weak D call TRBD2 (5 bases). This CDR3 is built from 13 residues. The germline V gene has CDR1 LNHDA and CDR2 SQIVND (reference sequence). V was clipped by 6 bases and J by 7 bases, with 13 bases between them. The DNA of the CDR3 is TGTGCCAGTAGGGCCCTAGGAGGTAATGAGCAGTTCTTC. Protein sequence: CASRALGGNEQFF.

The V call is TRBV27, the J call TRBJ1-5, with no clear D. CDR3 size: 14 residues. The germline gives CDR1 MNHEY, CDR2 SMNVEV (reference sequence). The V gene lost 5 bases and the J gene lost 11 bases, with 19 bases spanning the gap. Here the CDR3 reads CASSQRHDRQSQHF. The CDR3 nucleotides are TGTGCCAGCAGTCAAAGACATGACCGGCAGTCCCAGCATTTT.

This clone appeared a few times. V gene TRBV5-1 combines with J gene TRBJ1-2; D might be TRBD1 (6 bases). Germline CDR1 reads SGHRS; CDR2 reads YFSETQ. V was pared by 4 bases and J by 2 bases, with 15 bases between. This CDR3 region has 15 residues. Written as DNA, the CDR3 is TGCGCCAGCAGCCCTATGTACAGGGACAACTATGGCTACACCTTC. Translated, it gives CASSPMYRDNYGYTF.

The chain is built from TRBV7-6 and TRBJ1-3, with 8 bases that match TRBD1. There are 15 residues in the CDR3. Germline V gives CDR1 SGHVS, CDR2 FNYEAQ. V shed 5 bases and J 2 bases; nucleotides not matched to a gene: 5. The CDR3: CASSRSGGAGNTIYF. Here the CDR3 DNA reads TGTGCCAGCAGCCGCTCAGGGGGCGCTGGAAACACCATATATTTT.

The gene calls are TRBV28 and TRBJ1-5; no clear D. The CDR3 extends over 14 amino acids. Germline values: CDR1 MDHEN, CDR2 SYDVKM. Trimming removed 1 base from V and 4 bases from J, with 8 bases in between. The CDR3 is CASSLLRENQPQHF. Here the CDR3 DNA reads TGTGCCAGCAGTTTATTGCGGGAAAATCAGCCCCAGCATTTT.

V gene TRBV27 combines with J gene TRBJ1-3; possible D gene TRBD1, 6 bases. Trimming took off 6 bases at V and 0 bases at J, with 9 bases between the two ends. The germline gives CDR1 MNHEY, CDR2 SMNVEV (reference sequence). CDR3 length equals 14 residues. The CDR3 sequence: CASSPGHSGNTIYF. Written as DNA, the CDR3 is TGTGCCAGCAGCCCGGGACACTCTGGAAACACCATATATTTT.

The V and J genes are TRBV10-3 and TRBJ1-1; a weak D match, TRBD1 (6 bases). The CDR3 loop spans 13 amino acids. CDR1 and CDR2 from the germline V gene are ENHRY and SYGVKD. Trimming shortened V by 7 bases and J by 0 bases, and 9 bases separated the two germline ends. CDR3 protein: CAINGQLNTEAFF. Written as DNA, the CDR3 is TGTGCCATCAACGGACAGCTGAACACTGAAGCTTTCTTT.

V usage is TRBV5-8 and J usage is TRBJ1-3, with 7 bases lining up with TRBD1. The CDR3 length is 13 residues. The germline gives CDR1 SGHTS, CDR2 YDEGEE. V trimming: 7 bases; J trimming: 3 bases; junction bases outside the gene matches: 4. The CDR3 is CASGQGVGNTIYF. In DNA, the CDR3 is TGTGCCAGCGGTCAGGGGGTTGGAAACACCATATATTTT.

This clone was observed a single time. V and J are TRBV5-1 and TRBJ1-1, with unresolved D. The germline gives CDR1 SGHRS, CDR2 YFSETQ. The CDR3 has 14 amino acids. Trimming took off 4 bases at V and 1 base at J, with 11 bases between the two ends. CDR3 residues: CASSISAENTEAFF. CDR3 DNA: TGCGCCAGCAGCATTTCGGCGGAGAACACTGAAGCTTTCTTT. The whole variable domain, filled in from reference TRBV5-1 and TRBJ1-1, reads KAGVTQTPRYLIKTRGQQVTLSCSPISGHRSVSWYQQTPGQGLQFLFEYFSETQRNKGNFPGRFSGRQFSNSRSEMNVSTLELGDSALYLCASSISAENTEAFFGQGTRLTVV.

This clone showed up just once. This chain uses TRBV6-2 or TRBV6-3 with TRBJ1-2; 7 nucleotides agree with TRBD1. V trimming: 5 bases; J trimming: 8 bases; junction bases outside the gene matches: 5. CDR1 MNHEY and CDR2 SVGEGT come from the germline V gene. This CDR3 comprises 12 residues. The CDR3 DNA is TGTGCCAGCAGTCGACAGGGACAGGGCTACACCTTC. Protein sequence: CASSRQGQGYTF.

This clone was recorded once. The DNA of the CDR3 is TGTGCCTGGAGGGCAGGCGTTAGTACCGGGGAGCTGTTTTTT. Protein product: CAWRAGVSTGELFF. The chain employs TRBV30 and TRBJ2-2; D not resolved. The CDR3 is 14 residues long. The germline CDR1 and CDR2 sequences are GTSNPN and SVGIG (reference sequence). Between the trimmed V and J ends, which lost 3 bases and 5 bases, there was a span of 13 bases.

The chain combines TRBV10-3 with TRBJ2-5; 7 nucleotides agree with TRBD2. CDR1 and CDR2 from the germline V gene are ENHRY and SYGVKD. The CDR3 length is 14 residues. The junction had 6 bases not matched to a gene; V was cut back by 3 bases and J by 5 bases. CDR3 residues: CAISDGGVGETQYF. The CDR3 DNA is TGTGCCATCAGTGATGGGGGGGTTGGTGAGACCCAGTACTTC.

This clone occurred once. This CDR3 is CASSLPLASNTGELFF. DNA of the CDR3: TGCGCCAGCAGCCTCCCCCTAGCCTCGAACACCGGGGAGCTGTTTTTT. The chain couples TRBV5-1 to TRBJ2-2, with D possibly being TRBD2 (5 bases). The ends were cut back, 4 bases at V and 0 bases at J, with 13 bases in the middle. Germline CDR1 and CDR2: SGHRS and YFSETQ. CDR3 length: 16 amino acids.